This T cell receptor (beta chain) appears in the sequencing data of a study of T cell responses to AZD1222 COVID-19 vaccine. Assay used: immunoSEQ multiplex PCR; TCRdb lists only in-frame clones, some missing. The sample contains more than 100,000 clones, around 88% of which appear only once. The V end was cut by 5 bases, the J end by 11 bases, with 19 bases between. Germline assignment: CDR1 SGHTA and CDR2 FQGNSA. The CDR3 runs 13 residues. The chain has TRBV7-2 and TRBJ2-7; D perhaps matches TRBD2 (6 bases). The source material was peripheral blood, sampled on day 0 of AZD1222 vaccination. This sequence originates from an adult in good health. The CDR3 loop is CASSLHMEGLKYF. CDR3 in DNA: TGTGCCAGCAGCCTTCACATGGAGGGGTTGAAGTACTTC.